A single sample gave rise to the 18 T cell receptor beta chains below, sequenced in a study of blood T cell repertoires in COVID-19. Profiled with immunoSEQ multiplex PCR; TCRdb holds only in-frame clones, not every one. Among more than 300,000 clones listed, more than 75% were seen once. The sequenced sample was PBMCs or T cells enriched from blood (not recorded which). The receptor set was obtained from a woman under 30 who had recovered from COVID-19.

On this clone itself: The same CDR3 can be traced to other DNA sequences in this sample. The chain has TRBV4-1 and TRBJ1-5; TRBD1 agrees at 8 bases. Germline V gene sequence: CDR1 MGHRA, CDR2 YSYEKL. The CDR3 contains 14 residues. Unmatched junction bases numbered 0, after V lost 3 bases and J lost 2 bases. CDR3 coding DNA: TGCGCCAGCAGCCAGGACAGGGGCAATCAGCCCCAGCATTTT. It specifies CASSQDRGNQPQHF.

The gene calls are TRBV10-2 and TRBJ1-1; the match to TRBD1 covers 9 bases. CDR1 and CDR2 from the germline V gene are WSHSY and SAAADI. V dropped 3 bases and J dropped 6; count of bases not matched to a gene: 5. CDR3 length: 14 amino acids. CDR3 nucleotides: TGCGCCAGCAGTGACCCGGACAGGGGCCCTGAAGCTTTCTTT. It is translated as CASSDPDRGPEAFF.

This clone showed up just once. The V call is TRBV6-5, the J call TRBJ1-3; D not certain. The CDR3 has 15 residues. V shed 4 bases and J shed 1 base, with 11 bases lying between them. Germline V gene lookup returns CDR1 MNHEY and CDR2 SVGAGI. The CDR3 DNA is TGTGCCAGCAGTTCGGACGGGAATTCTGGAAACACCATATATTTT. Amino acid sequence: CASSSDGNSGNTIYF.

The chain uses TRBV9 and TRBJ2-3; 10 nucleotides match TRBD2. Germline values: CDR1 SGDLS, CDR2 YYNGEE. V dropped 0 bases and J dropped 0; count of bases not matched to a gene: 4. The length of the CDR3 is 17 residues. CDR3 in amino acids: CASSVGLAGASTDTQYF. CDR3 bases: TGTGCCAGCAGCGTAGGTCTAGCGGGGGCAAGCACAGATACGCAGTATTTT.

The V call is TRBV6-5, the J call TRBJ2-7; D not certain. There are 15 residues in the CDR3. V lost 2 bases and J lost 1, with 12 bases in between. Germline V gene sequence: CDR1 MNHEY, CDR2 SVGAGI. CDR3 coding DNA: TGTGCCAGCAGTTACGGTAGCCTCCGTTCCTACGAGCAGTACTTC. This encodes CASSYGSLRSYEQYF.

This chain connects TRBV2 to TRBJ2-2; TRBD1 might be the D (6 bases). Trimming took off 6 bases at V and 3 bases at J, with 8 bases between the two ends. The germline gives CDR1 SNHLY, CDR2 FYNNEI. This CDR3 spans 13 amino acids. The CDR3 region has the DNA TGTGCCAGCAGGGACAGCTACACCGGGGAGCTGTTTTTT. This translates into CASRDSYTGELFF.

V and J are TRBV6-2 or TRBV6-3 and TRBJ2-1; TRBD2 agrees at 9 bases. The ends lost 5 bases at V and 10 bases at J; junction bases unmatched: 6. The CDR3 contains 13 residues. In germline, CDR1 is MNHEY, CDR2 SVGEGT. CDR3 DNA: TGTGCCAGCAGTGATATAGCGGGGGAAGAGCAGTTCTTC. This sequence encodes CASSDIAGEEQFF.

The rearrangement links TRBV7-2 to TRBJ2-7; 8 nucleotides align to TRBD1. There are 13 residues in the CDR3. Germline-derived CDR1 and CDR2 are SGHTA and FQGNSA. Trimming removed 7 bases from V and 7 bases from J; junction bases left unmatched: 9. The CDR3 region has the DNA TGTGCCAGCAACGGACAGGGAATTCGGGAGCAGTACTTC. Translating gives CASNGQGIREQYF.

This chain joins TRBV4-1 and TRBJ1-5; D gene uncertain. V lost 0 bases, J lost 9 bases, and 15 bases lay in between. The CDR3 runs 15 residues. Germline assignment: CDR1 MGHRA and CDR2 YSYEKL. For the CDR3, the DNA is TGCGCCAGCAGCCAAGACTTGGCTCGACATCGGCCCCAGCATTTT. The encoded protein is CASSQDLARHRPQHF.

The rearrangement links TRBV5-1 to TRBJ2-7; TRBD1 might be the D (6 bases). Trimming pared 3 bases from V and 5 bases from J, leaving 21 bases between. The CDR3 is made up of 16 amino acids. Per germline, CDR1 SGHRS and CDR2 YFSETQ. CDR3 sequence reads: CASSWWLGARGDEQYF. CDR3 coding DNA: TGCGCCAGCAGCTGGTGGTTGGGGGCAAGGGGCGACGAGCAGTACTTC.

This chain connects TRBV5-6 to TRBJ2-1; 7 bases map to TRBD1. The germline CDR1 and CDR2 sequences are SGHDT and YYEEEE. V shed 3 bases and J 0 bases; nucleotides not matched to a gene: 6. The CDR3 consists of 16 residues. CDR3 protein: CASSSGGSSSYNEQFF. CDR3 bases: TGTGCCAGCAGCTCAGGGGGTTCAAGCTCCTACAATGAGCAGTTCTTC. The variable domain in full, completed from reference TRBV5-6 and TRBJ2-1, reads DAGVTQSPTHLIKTRGQQVTLRCSPKSGHDTVSWYQQALGQGPQFIFQYYEEEERQRGNFPDRFSGHQFPNYSSELNVNALLLGDSALYLCASSSGGSSSYNEQFFGPGTRLTVL.

The V gene is TRBV29-1, the J gene TRBJ2-1; TRBD1 agrees at 8 bases. Germline CDR1 SQVTM, CDR2 ANQGSEA. The CDR3 runs to 15 residues. The J segment lost 3 bases and the V segment lost 0 bases, leaving 4 bases of the junction unmatched. The chain's CDR3 is CSVEEPDRVYNEQFF. The CDR3 region has the DNA TGCAGCGTTGAAGAACCGGACAGGGTCTACAATGAGCAGTTCTTC.

The chain uses TRBV7-9 and TRBJ1-2, with 8 bases aligning to TRBD1. CDR3 length: 15 amino acids. Germline V gives CDR1 SEHNR, CDR2 FQNEAQ (reference sequence). Losses at the gene ends were 5 bases for V and 6 bases for J; bases not matched to a gene: 11. The CDR3 here is CASSPRTGFKDGYTF. The DNA for the CDR3 is TGTGCCAGCAGCCCCCGGACAGGGTTTAAGGATGGCTACACCTTC.

This sequence joins TRBV28 and TRBJ1-5, with D tentatively TRBD1 (5 bases). The CDR3 is 15 residues long. Germline V gene data show CDR1 as MDHEN and CDR2 as SYDVKM. Trimming removed 0 bases at V and 1 base at J, with 7 bases between. The CDR3 is CASSLWGGSNQPQHF. DNA for the CDR3: TGTGCCAGCAGTTTATGGGGGGGGAGCAATCAGCCCCAGCATTTT.

The chain couples TRBV11-3 to TRBJ2-2, with 8 bases lining up with TRBD2. Per germline, CDR1 SGHNT and CDR2 YENEEA. The CDR3 loop spans 14 amino acids. Germline trimming cut 6 bases from V and 1 base from J; bases unmatched to any gene: 1. Here the CDR3 reads CASSSGVNTGELFF. CDR3 nucleotides: TGTGCCAGCAGTAGCGGGGTGAACACCGGGGAGCTGTTTTTT.

This clone occurred once. This chain uses TRBV7-9 with TRBJ1-2; 7 bases are a match to TRBD1. The V gene's germline CDR1 is SEHNR and CDR2 FQNEAQ (reference sequence). The V segment lost 1 base and the J segment 6 bases; nucleotides outside the gene matches: 14. The CDR3 covers 17 residues. The CDR3 bases are TGTGCCAGCAGCTTAGGGGCAGGGGGAGTGGGGGCCCATGGCTACACCTTC. This encodes CASSLGAGGVGAHGYTF. Supplemented by reference TRBV7-9 and TRBJ1-2, the full variable domain reads DTGVSQNPRHKITKRGQNVTFRCDPISEHNRLYWYRQTLGQGPEFLTYFQNEAQLEKSRLLSDRFSAERPKGSFSTLEIQRTEQGDSAMYLCASSLGAGGVGAHGYTFGSGTRLTVV.

The chain uses TRBV6-1 and TRBJ2-7; D is possibly TRBD1 (5 bases). Trimming took 2 bases from V and 2 from J, leaving 10 bases between them. The length of the CDR3 is 14 residues. In germline, CDR1 is MNHNS, CDR2 SASEGT. As DNA, the CDR3 is TGTGCCAGCAGTGAATTCAGGGTGGCCTACGAGCAGTACTTC. This encodes CASSEFRVAYEQYF.

The rearrangement links TRBV4-1 to TRBJ1-2; D call uncertain. The CDR3 has 14 residues. The germline V and J ends were trimmed by 0 bases and 0 bases, with 5 bases remaining between them. The germline CDR1 and CDR2 sequences are MGHRA and YSYEKL. CDR3 coding DNA: TGCGCCAGCAGCCAAGACCGTACTAACTATGGCTACACCTTC. Amino acid sequence: CASSQDRTNYGYTF.